This section outlines one TCR beta chain sequence together with its context. This sample stems from a study of cytomegalovirus exposure and HLA in healthy donors. Germline lookup yields CDR1 SGHRS and CDR2 YFSETQ. The ends lost 4 bases at V and 5 bases at J; junction bases unmatched: 8. The CDR3 contains 15 residues. The primer mix had 60 Vbeta and 13 Jbeta primers. Sequenced by immunoSEQ multiplex PCR; TCRdb stores in-frame clones only, minus some. In all, the sample yields about 84,000 clones. The chain uses TRBV5-1 and TRBJ2-3, with TRBD2 matching over 9 bases. Sequencing was carried out using PBMCs. This receptor was obtained from a man aged 45-65 years in good health and CMV-seronegative. CDR3 sequence (DNA): TGCGCCAGCAGCCATAGCGGGGGCCGGGAAGATACGCAGTATTTT. Translation gives CASSHSGGREDTQYF.